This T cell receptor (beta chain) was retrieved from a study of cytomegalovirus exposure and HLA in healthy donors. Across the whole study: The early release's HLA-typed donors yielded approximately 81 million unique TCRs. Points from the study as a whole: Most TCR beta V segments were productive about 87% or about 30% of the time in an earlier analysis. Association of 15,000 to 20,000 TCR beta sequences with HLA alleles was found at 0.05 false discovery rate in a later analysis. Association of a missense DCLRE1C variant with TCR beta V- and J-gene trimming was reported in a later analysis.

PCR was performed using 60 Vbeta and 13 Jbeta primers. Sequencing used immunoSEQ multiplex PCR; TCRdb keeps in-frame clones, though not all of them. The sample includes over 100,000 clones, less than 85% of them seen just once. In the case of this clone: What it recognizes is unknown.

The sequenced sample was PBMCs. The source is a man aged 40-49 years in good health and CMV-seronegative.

CDR3 coding DNA: TGTGCCAGCAGCTTAAGAACAGACAATGGCTACACCTTC. Its protein is CASSLRTDNGYTF. The rearrangement uses TRBV7-8 and TRBJ1-2; D gene unclear. Germline V gene data show CDR1 as SGHVS and CDR2 as FQNEAQ. V lost 2 bases, J lost 6 bases, and 10 bases lay in between. This CDR3 comprises 13 residues.